The 21 T cell receptor beta chains in this list originate from one sample, sequenced in a study of somatic mutations in cytotoxic T cells in rheumatoid arthritis. The method was immunoSEQ multiplex PCR; TCRdb's version includes in-frame clones alone and lacks a portion of them. The sample holds about 20,000 clones, just over 85% seen once. The specimen sequenced was CD8+ T cells sorted from blood. Every receptor here comes from a woman aged 50 to 65 in good health.

The chain has TRBV5-1 and TRBJ2-3; D is perhaps TRBD1 (6 bases). There are 15 residues in the CDR3. With 5 bases removed from V and 0 bases from J, the gap between germline ends came to 13 bases. From germline, CDR1 is SGHRS and CDR2 YFSETQ. CDR3 bases: TGCGCCAGCAGACCCGGGACAACTAGCACAGATACGCAGTATTTT. This codes for CASRPGTTSTDTQYF.

The chain carries TRBV15 and TRBJ2-4, with D unresolved. Per the germline V gene, CDR1 is LNHNV and CDR2 is YYDKDF (reference sequence). The CDR3 has 19 amino acids. V gave up 1 base and J gave up 2 bases, with 21 bases separating them. CDR3 protein: CATSRGIAKVEWTKNIQYF. As DNA, the CDR3 is TGTGCCACCAGCAGAGGAATCGCGAAGGTTGAATGGACCAAAAACATTCAGTACTTC.

V is TRBV29-1 and J is TRBJ1-2, with D maybe TRBD1 (5 bases). CDR3 size: 16 residues. V was trimmed by 5 bases and J by 5 bases, leaving 24 bases between them. The germline CDR1 and CDR2 sequences are SQVTM and ANQGSEA. The CDR3 loop reads CSVPNDMGTPRYGYTF. The CDR3 nucleotides are TGCAGCGTTCCCAATGACATGGGGACCCCTCGGTATGGCTACACCTTC.

In its sample, this clone was seen a few times. The chain has TRBV6-1 and TRBJ1-6, with D possibly being TRBD1 (5 bases). V was shortened by 6 bases and J by 5 bases, with 11 bases between the two germline ends. This CDR3 region has 14 residues. Germline V CDR1 and CDR2: MNHNS, SASEGT. Written as DNA, the CDR3 is TGTGCCAGCAGCGGGACGGAAGATAATTCACCCCTCCACTTT. Its protein product is CASSGTEDNSPLHF.

The rearrangement links TRBV13 to TRBJ2-7; unclear D gene. The CDR3 contains 12 residues. V was clipped by 1 base and J by 3 bases, with 4 bases between them. CDR1 PRHDT and CDR2 FYEKMQ come from the germline V gene (reference sequence). CDR3 bases: TGTGCCAGCAGCTTAGCGCTCTACGAGCAGTACTTC. Translating it yields CASSLALYEQYF.

This chain joins TRBV2 and TRBJ1-6; the D is unclear. V was clipped by 2 bases and J by 5 bases, with 10 bases between them. This CDR3 region has 15 residues. Germline V gene sequence: CDR1 SNHLY, CDR2 FYNNEI. CDR3 nucleotide sequence: TGTGCCAGCAGTGAATTTACAGCTGATAATTCACCCCTCCACTTT. It yields the protein CASSEFTADNSPLHF.

The CDR3 nucleotides read TGTGCCAGCAGCGTAGCTCGAGACAGGGAGTATGGCTACACCTTC. It is translated as CASSVARDREYGYTF. This rearrangement joins TRBV9 to TRBJ1-2, with 7 bases lining up with TRBD1. Germline values: CDR1 SGDLS, CDR2 YYNGEE. V shed 0 bases and J 5 bases; nucleotides not matched to a gene: 7. The CDR3 spans 15 residues.

The V call is TRBV9, the J call TRBJ2-1, with 7 bases identical to TRBD1. The CDR3 has 15 amino acids. J gave up 2 bases and V 0 bases, and 2 bases lay outside the gene matches. Germline lookup yields CDR1 SGDLS and CDR2 YYNGEE. The chain's CDR3 is CASSVGTGAYNEQFF. CDR3 in DNA: TGTGCCAGCAGCGTAGGGACAGGAGCCTACAATGAGCAGTTCTTC.

The gene calls are TRBV15 and TRBJ2-5; TRBD1 matches at 7 bases. The germline V gene encodes CDR1 LNHNV and CDR2 YYDKDF (reference sequence). CDR3 length: 17 amino acids. After removal of 5 bases from V and 1 base from J, the junction contained 13 bases not matched to a gene. This chain's CDR3 is CATSSLRRGGPQETQYF. The DNA of the CDR3 is TGTGCCACCAGCTCACTTAGGCGAGGGGGCCCCCAAGAGACCCAGTACTTC.

This clone has just a few counts. This chain links TRBV2 with TRBJ1-6, with a weak D call TRBD1 (5 bases). Looked up from germline, CDR1 is SNHLY and CDR2 is FYNNEI. Between the trimmed V and J ends, which lost 6 bases and 5 bases, there was a span of 17 bases. The CDR3 is 16 residues long. Here the CDR3 reads CASRGDSYGHNSPLHF. The CDR3 bases are TGTGCCAGCAGGGGAGACAGTTACGGCCATAATTCACCCCTCCACTTT.

The CDR3: CSVAYGDKETQYF. The CDR3 coding sequence is TGCAGCGTTGCTTACGGGGATAAAGAGACCCAGTACTTC. This chain links TRBV29-1 with TRBJ2-5, with a weak D call TRBD2 (5 bases). This CDR3 region has 13 residues. Between the trimmed V and J ends, which lost 4 bases and 3 bases, there was a span of 12 bases. Germline-derived CDR1 and CDR2 are SQVTM and ANQGSEA.

The chain links TRBV12-5 to TRBJ2-1; TRBD2 agrees at 16 bases. Germline V gene lookup returns CDR1 LGHNT and CDR2 FRNRAP. The CDR3 length is 14 residues. J lost 9 bases, V lost 9 bases, and 5 bases had no gene match. The CDR3 region is CASGTSGGAVEQFF. The CDR3 coding sequence is TGTGCTAGCGGGACTAGCGGGGGGGCTGTTGAGCAGTTCTTC.

V gene TRBV9 combines with J gene TRBJ1-5; D gene ambiguous. V dropped 3 bases and J dropped 5 bases, with 9 bases sitting between them. CDR1 SGDLS and CDR2 YYNGEE come from the germline V gene. The CDR3 runs 13 residues. CDR3 sequence (DNA): TGTGCCAGCAGCGAGGCCTTCGATCAGCCCCAGCATTTT. Protein product: CASSEAFDQPQHF.

The rearrangement uses TRBV27 and TRBJ1-2; tentative D call: TRBD1 (6 bases). V was trimmed by 6 bases and J by 6 bases, leaving 11 bases between them. This CDR3 spans 12 amino acids. Germline V gene sequence: CDR1 MNHEY, CDR2 SMNVEV (reference sequence). The CDR3 DNA sequence: TGTGCCAGCAGGGGGGGGGCTCATGGCTACACCTTC. This translates into CASRGGAHGYTF.

This clone was observed a handful of times. The V gene is TRBV19, the J gene TRBJ2-7, with a weak D call TRBD2 (5 bases). Germline V lookup: CDR1 LNHDA, CDR2 SQIVND (reference sequence). The CDR3 totals 15 residues. V lost 4 bases and J 0 bases, leaving 13 bases between the germline ends. The CDR3 loop reads CASSKGSQSSYEQYF. CDR3 nucleotides: TGTGCCAGTAGTAAAGGGAGCCAAAGCTCCTACGAGCAGTACTTC.

CDR3 nucleotide sequence: TGTGCCACCAGCAGAGCCCCCCAAGGACTAGCGGGGGCCTTCCGAGAGACCCAGTACTTC. Translated: CATSRAPQGLAGAFRETQYF. The V call is TRBV15, the J call TRBJ2-5; 13 nucleotides match TRBD2. Germline CDR1 is LNHNV and CDR2 is YYDKDF (reference sequence). The CDR3 is 20 residues long. The trim removed 1 base at V and 4 bases at J, leaving 15 bases unmatched.

CDR3 coding DNA: TGTGCCATCAGTAGTCTGGTTTTGGGACAGGGGGACGGCGAGCAGTACTTC. Translation gives CAISSLVLGQGDGEQYF. V and J are TRBV10-3 and TRBJ2-7; TRBD1 matches at 11 bases. The V gene end was trimmed by 5 bases and the J gene end by 6 bases; junction bases not matched to a gene: 15. The CDR3 is made up of 17 amino acids. The V gene's germline CDR1 is ENHRY and CDR2 SYGVKD.

The J gene is TRBJ2-3, the V gene TRBV29-1; TRBD1 aligns across 7 bases. The CDR3 runs 15 residues. Germline CDR1 is SQVTM and CDR2 is ANQGSEA. Trimming at V came to 1 base and at J to 4 bases, leaving 8 bases not matched to a gene. CDR3 nucleotide sequence: TGCAGCGTTGAAGGGACAGGACCGCTTTCAGATACGCAGTATTTT. Amino acid sequence: CSVEGTGPLSDTQYF.

This clone was found once. The chain combines TRBV7-8 with TRBJ1-5; TRBD1 aligns across 9 bases. The ends lost 4 bases at V and 5 bases at J; junction bases unmatched: 3. The germline V gene encodes CDR1 SGHVS and CDR2 FQNEAQ. The CDR3 sequence is 14 residues long. The CDR3 DNA is TGTGCCAGCAGCTCAGGACAGGGGTATCAGCCCCAGCATTTT. Its translation is CASSSGQGYQPQHF. The full variable domain, completed using reference TRBV7-8 and TRBJ1-5, is GAGVSQSPRYKVAKRGQDVALRCDPISGHVSLFWYQQALGQGPEFLTYFQNEAQLDKSGLPSDRFFAERPEGSVSTLKIQRTQQEDSAVYLCASSSGQGYQPQHFGDGTRLSIL.

The rearrangement links TRBV6-1 to TRBJ1-4; D uncertain. The V gene lost 9 bases and the J gene lost 4 bases, with 12 bases spanning the gap. CDR1 is MNHNS, CDR2 SASEGT, per germline. CDR3 length: 13 residues. The CDR3 loop reads CASAADFNEKLFF. For the CDR3, the DNA is TGTGCCAGTGCGGCAGATTTTAATGAAAAACTGTTTTTT.

This clone was detected once. The chain recombines TRBV28 with TRBJ1-1; D uncertain. The germline V and J ends were trimmed by 5 bases and 0 bases, with 10 bases remaining between them. The CDR3 runs to 14 residues. Germline V gene sequence: CDR1 MDHEN, CDR2 SYDVKM. The CDR3 here is CASSPTYLNTEAFF. CDR3 coding DNA: TGTGCCAGCAGTCCGACCTACTTGAACACTGAAGCTTTCTTT.